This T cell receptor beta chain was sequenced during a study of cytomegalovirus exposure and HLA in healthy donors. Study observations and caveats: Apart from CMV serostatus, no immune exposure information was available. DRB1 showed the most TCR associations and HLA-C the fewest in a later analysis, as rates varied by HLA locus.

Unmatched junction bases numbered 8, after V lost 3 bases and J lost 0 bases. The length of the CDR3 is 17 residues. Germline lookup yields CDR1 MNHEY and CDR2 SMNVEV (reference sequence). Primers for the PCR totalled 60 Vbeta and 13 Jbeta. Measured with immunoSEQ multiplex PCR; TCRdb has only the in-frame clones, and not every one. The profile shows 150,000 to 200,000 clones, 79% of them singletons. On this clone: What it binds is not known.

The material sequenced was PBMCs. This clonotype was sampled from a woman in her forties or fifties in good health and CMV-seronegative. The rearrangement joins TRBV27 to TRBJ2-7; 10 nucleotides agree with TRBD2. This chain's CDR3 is CASSFRRTSGSSYEQYF. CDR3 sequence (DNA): TGTGCCAGCAGTTTCCGACGGACTAGCGGAAGCTCCTACGAGCAGTACTTC.